This TCR beta chain was documented in a study of blood T cell repertoires in COVID-19. CDR1 SEHNR and CDR2 FQNEAQ come from the germline V gene (reference sequence). The CDR3 contains 17 residues. V lost 0 bases, J lost 0 bases, and 12 bases lay in between. Clones were read by immunoSEQ multiplex PCR, and TCRdb kept only the in-frame ones, dropping some. The data show fewer than 250,000 clones, 83% seen once. The source material was peripheral blood. The receptor comes from a woman aged 40 to 49 with active or convalescent COVID-19. V gene TRBV7-9 combines with J gene TRBJ1-3; D remains unclear. The CDR3 nucleotides read TGTGCCAGCAGCTTAGCGCGAGGTTATACCTCTGGAAACACCATATATTTT. Translated, it gives CASSLARGYTSGNTIYF.